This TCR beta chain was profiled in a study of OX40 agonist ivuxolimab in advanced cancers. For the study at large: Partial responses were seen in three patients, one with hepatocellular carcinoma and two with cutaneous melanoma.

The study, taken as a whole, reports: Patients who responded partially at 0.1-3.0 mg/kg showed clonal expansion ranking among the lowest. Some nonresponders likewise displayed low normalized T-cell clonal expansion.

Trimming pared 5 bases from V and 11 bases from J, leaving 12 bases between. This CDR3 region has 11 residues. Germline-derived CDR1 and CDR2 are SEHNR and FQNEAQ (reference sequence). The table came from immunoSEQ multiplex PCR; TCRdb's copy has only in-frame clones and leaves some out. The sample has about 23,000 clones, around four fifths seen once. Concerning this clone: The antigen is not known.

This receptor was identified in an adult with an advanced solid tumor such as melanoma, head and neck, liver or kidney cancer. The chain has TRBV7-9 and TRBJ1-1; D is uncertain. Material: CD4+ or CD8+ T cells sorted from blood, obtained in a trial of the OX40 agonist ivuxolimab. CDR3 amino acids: CASSARLEAFF. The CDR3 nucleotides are TGTGCCAGCAGCGCCCGATTGGAGGCTTTCTTT.